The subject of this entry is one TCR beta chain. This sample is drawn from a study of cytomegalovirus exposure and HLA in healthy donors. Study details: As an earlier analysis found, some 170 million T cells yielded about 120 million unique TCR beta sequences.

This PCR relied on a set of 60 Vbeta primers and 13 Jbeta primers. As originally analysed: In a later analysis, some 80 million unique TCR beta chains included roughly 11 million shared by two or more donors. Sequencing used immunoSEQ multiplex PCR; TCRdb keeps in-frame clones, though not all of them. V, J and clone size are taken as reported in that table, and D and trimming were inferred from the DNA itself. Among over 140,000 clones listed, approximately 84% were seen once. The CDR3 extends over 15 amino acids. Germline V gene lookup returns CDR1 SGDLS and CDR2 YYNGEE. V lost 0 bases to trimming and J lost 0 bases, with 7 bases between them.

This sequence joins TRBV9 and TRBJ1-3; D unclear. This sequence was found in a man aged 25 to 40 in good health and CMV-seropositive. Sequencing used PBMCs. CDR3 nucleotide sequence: TGTGCCAGCAGCGTAGGTTCTCCCTCTGGAAACACCATATATTTT. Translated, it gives CASSVGSPSGNTIYF.